A selection of T cell receptor beta chains follows, all from one sample in a study of T cell responses to AZD1222 COVID-19 vaccine. Repertoires were generated with immunoSEQ multiplex PCR, while TCRdb's copy carries only in-frame clones and drops some. The data show around 35,000 clones, 85% to 90% seen once. Sample: peripheral blood, taken 28 days after the second AZD1222 dose. The receptors derive from an adult who received the AZD1222 COVID-19 vaccine. Each CDR3 is given with its conserved first and last residue. The D gene is left open where the match is weak. A row's size may be missing; if present it is once, few, many or a size class.

abundance,v_gene,j_gene,d_gene,CDR3aa,CDR3nt
.,TRBV12-3/TRBV12-4,TRBJ1-2,.,CASSFGRPYGYTF,TGTGCCAGCAGTTTTGGCAGGCCGTATGGCTACACCTTC
once,TRBV2,TRBJ1-4,.,CASSLLGGFNEKLFF,TGTGCCAGCAGCCTCCTTGGGGGGTTCAATGAAAAACTGTTTTTT
.,TRBV4-1,TRBJ2-5,.,CASSQARSGAQYF,TGCGCCAGCAGCCAGGCCAGATCGGGGGCCCAGTACTTC
.,TRBV19,TRBJ1-2,.,CASSIWTTGNYGYTF,TGTGCCAGTAGTATCTGGACAACTGGCAACTATGGCTACACCTTC
once,TRBV2,TRBJ2-1,.,CASSWGDNEQFF,TGTGCCAGCTCTTGGGGGGACAATGAGCAGTTCTTC
.,TRBV29-1,TRBJ2-7,.,CSASGDNYEQYF,TGCAGCGCCTCGGGGGACAACTACGAGCAGTACTTC
.,TRBV29-1,TRBJ1-1,.,CSVEDLSGNTEAFF,TGCAGCGTTGAAGATCTGTCCGGGAACACTGAAGCTTTCTTT
.,TRBV5-4,TRBJ1-1,.,CASRPRGGTTKNTEAFF,TGTGCCAGCAGACCCAGAGGGGGAACGACGAAGAACACTGAAGCTTTCTTT
.,TRBV19,TRBJ1-6,.,CASSAWGGDSPLHF,TGTGCCAGTAGCGCTTGGGGGGGCGATTCACCCCTCCACTTT
.,TRBV2,TRBJ1-2,.,CASSGTTSYGYTF,TGTGCCAGCAGTGGGACAACCTCCTATGGCTACACCTTC
once,TRBV21-1,TRBJ2-7,.,CASSKASEGGLSYEQYF,TGTGCCAGCAGCAAAGCCTCCGAGGGGGGGCTATCGTACGAGCAGTACTTC
.,TRBV6-5,TRBJ2-7,.,CASSQGTYEQYF,TGTGCCAGCAGCCAAGGTACCTACGAGCAGTACTTC
.,TRBV29-1,TRBJ1-1,.,CSVDPGPTGTEAFF,TGCAGCGTTGATCCGGGACCCACGGGCACTGAAGCTTTCTTT
.,TRBV6-5,TRBJ2-5,.,CASSYVGTQYF,TGTGCCAGCAGTTACGTCGGGACCCAGTACTTC
.,TRBV9,TRBJ1-1,.,CASSPRAGTEAFF,TGTGCCAGCAGCCCTAGAGCCGGCACTGAAGCTTTCTTT
.,TRBV18,TRBJ1-5,.,CASSPGGARNQPQHF,TGTGCCAGCTCACCAGGGGGGGCTCGCAATCAGCCCCAGCATTTT
.,TRBV7-2,TRBJ1-2,TRBD1,CASSIPGQVNGYTF,TGTGCCAGCAGCATACCGGGACAGGTCAATGGCTACACCTTC
.,TRBV18,TRBJ1-3,.,CASSPGMTGNTIYF,TGTGCCAGCTCACCGGGTATGACGGGAAACACCATATATTTT
.,TRBV2,TRBJ2-3,.,CASRHPSTDTQYF,TGTGCCAGCAGGCACCCGAGCACAGATACGCAGTATTTT
.,TRBV5-1,TRBJ2-7,TRBD1,CASSPLDRDVSYEQYF,TGCGCCAGCAGCCCTTTAGACAGGGATGTGTCCTACGAGCAGTACTTC
.,TRBV27,TRBJ1-1,TRBD1,CASSRTGGRDTEAFF,TGTGCCAGCAGTCGGACAGGGGGCAGGGACACTGAAGCTTTCTTT
once,TRBV30,TRBJ1-4,.,CAWSVGDAGNEKLFF,TGTGCCTGGAGTGTAGGCGACGCCGGTAATGAAAAACTGTTTTTT
.,TRBV12-5,TRBJ1-1,.,CASGSGNTEAFF,TGTGCTAGTGGTTCGGGGAACACTGAAGCTTTCTTT
.,TRBV30,TRBJ2-7,.,CACFRGSSYEQYF,TGTGCCTGTTTCAGGGGCTCATCCTACGAGCAGTACTTC
.,TRBV30,TRBJ2-7,.,CAWGPYRVGEQYF,TGTGCCTGGGGCCCTTACAGGGTTGGGGAGCAGTACTTC
.,TRBV30,TRBJ2-5,TRBD1,CAWGAGGAGETQYF,TGTGCCTGGGGGGCAGGGGGCGCCGGAGAGACCCAGTACTTC
.,TRBV5-6,TRBJ2-7,.,CASSFFGGSSSYEQYF,TGTGCCAGCAGCTTCTTCGGCGGTTCTAGCTCCTACGAGCAGTACTTC
once,TRBV27,TRBJ1-5,TRBD1,CASFIPGQGHRGNQPQHF,TGTGCCAGCTTTATACCGGGACAGGGGCATCGAGGCAATCAGCCCCAGCATTTT
.,TRBV5-4,TRBJ1-2,.,CASSLEGVYGYTF,TGTGCCAGCAGCTTGGAGGGGGTCTATGGCTACACCTTC
.,TRBV2,TRBJ1-2,.,CASTMGSITFNYGYTF,TGTGCCAGCACGATGGGGTCAATAACATTTAACTATGGCTACACCTTC
.,TRBV27,TRBJ1-4,TRBD1,CASSAYRGDNEKLFF,TGTGCCAGCAGTGCCTACAGGGGAGATAATGAAAAACTGTTTTTT
.,TRBV27,TRBJ1-2,TRBD1,CASSPILGQGARYTF,TGTGCCAGCAGTCCTATTCTGGGACAGGGAGCCCGCTACACCTTC
.,TRBV4-1,TRBJ2-5,TRBD2,CASSEASGRRETQYF,TGCGCCAGCAGCGAGGCTAGCGGGAGACGGGAGACCCAGTACTTC
.,TRBV2,TRBJ2-4,.,CASRMNIGSQNIQYF,TGTGCCAGCAGGATGAATATCGGGTCCCAAAACATTCAGTACTTC
.,TRBV30,TRBJ2-3,.,CAGARWGTAGDTQYF,TGTGCCGGAGCGCGGTGGGGGACGGCGGGAGATACGCAGTATTTT
.,TRBV9,TRBJ1-6,TRBD1,CASSVTGQANSPLHF,TGTGCCAGCAGCGTCACGGGACAGGCTAATTCACCCCTCCACTTT
.,TRBV7-9,TRBJ1-4,.,CASNLGQELEKLFF,TGTGCCAGCAACTTAGGCCAGGAGCTTGAAAAACTGTTTTTT
.,TRBV27,TRBJ2-7,TRBD2,CASSRRLATNSYEQYF,TGTGCCAGCAGCCGTCGACTAGCGACGAATTCCTACGAGCAGTACTTC
.,TRBV3-1/TRBV3-2,TRBJ1-5,.,CASSPRGGNQPQHF,TGTGCCAGCAGCCCTCGGGGGGGCAATCAGCCCCAGCATTTT
.,TRBV30,TRBJ1-6,.,CAWSVSTVNNSPLHF,TGTGCCTGGAGTGTTTCGACAGTAAATAATTCACCCCTCCACTTT
.,TRBV4-1,TRBJ1-2,TRBD1,CASSQTFRDRGYGYTF,TGCGCCAGCAGCCAAACCTTCCGGGACAGGGGGTATGGCTACACCTTC
.,TRBV29-1,TRBJ2-1,TRBD2,CSVQAGGASDEQFF,TGCAGCGTTCAAGCGGGGGGGGCTTCGGATGAGCAGTTCTTC
.,TRBV7-2,TRBJ2-2,TRBD2,CASSFSGRARGGELFF,TGTGCCAGCAGCTTTAGCGGGAGGGCCCGGGGCGGGGAGCTGTTTTTT
.,TRBV5-1,TRBJ2-1,TRBD2,CASSAGTSDNEQFF,TGCGCCAGCAGCGCGGGGACTAGCGACAATGAGCAGTTCTTC
.,TRBV25-1,TRBJ1-1,.,CASSPGYTEAFF,TGTGCCAGCAGTCCAGGGTACACTGAAGCTTTCTTT
once,TRBV5-5,TRBJ2-3,TRBD2,CASSLAPRTSGRGSTDTQYF,TGTGCCAGCAGCTTGGCCCCTAGGACTAGCGGGAGGGGGAGCACAGATACGCAGTATTTT
.,TRBV9,TRBJ1-4,.,CASSVGASRGYEKLFF,TGTGCCAGCAGCGTAGGGGCCTCCAGGGGATATGAAAAACTGTTTTTT
medium-sized,TRBV2,TRBJ2-3,.,CASLTLAQSTDTQYF,TGTGCCAGCCTCACACTAGCCCAAAGCACAGATACGCAGTATTTT
.,TRBV7-2,TRBJ2-5,.,CASSLAAPETQYF,TGTGCCAGCAGCTTAGCCGCACCAGAGACCCAGTACTTC
.,TRBV6-6,TRBJ2-2,TRBD1,CASSPHGTGARTGELFF,TGTGCCAGCAGTCCCCACGGGACAGGGGCGAGGACCGGGGAGCTGTTTTTT
.,TRBV15,TRBJ1-5,.,CATSRDPSQPQHF,TGTGCCACCAGCAGAGATCCTAGTCAGCCCCAGCATTTT
.,TRBV5-4,TRBJ2-1,.,CASSLAGPSSYNEQFF,TGTGCCAGCAGCTTGGCCGGACCGAGCTCCTACAATGAGCAGTTCTTC
once,TRBV6-5,TRBJ1-2,TRBD1,CASSPTGGRGYTF,TGTGCCAGCAGCCCGACAGGGGGCAGGGGCTACACCTTC
once,TRBV25-1,TRBJ2-2,.,CASSRRDGNTGELFF,TGTGCCAGCAGTCGCCGGGACGGGAACACCGGGGAGCTGTTTTTT
.,TRBV6-5,TRBJ1-1,.,CASTVQGGEAFF,TGTGCCAGCACCGTACAGGGAGGGGAAGCTTTCTTT
.,TRBV19,TRBJ1-2,.,CASSPGNLYGYTF,TGTGCCAGTTCCCCGGGAAACCTCTATGGCTACACCTTC
.,TRBV7-9,TRBJ1-4,.,CASSLGGNEKLFF,TGTGCCAGCAGCCTAGGGGGGAATGAAAAACTGTTTTTT
.,TRBV7-9,TRBJ1-1,.,CASSLVAENTEAFF,TGTGCCAGCAGCTTAGTTGCAGAGAACACTGAAGCTTTCTTT